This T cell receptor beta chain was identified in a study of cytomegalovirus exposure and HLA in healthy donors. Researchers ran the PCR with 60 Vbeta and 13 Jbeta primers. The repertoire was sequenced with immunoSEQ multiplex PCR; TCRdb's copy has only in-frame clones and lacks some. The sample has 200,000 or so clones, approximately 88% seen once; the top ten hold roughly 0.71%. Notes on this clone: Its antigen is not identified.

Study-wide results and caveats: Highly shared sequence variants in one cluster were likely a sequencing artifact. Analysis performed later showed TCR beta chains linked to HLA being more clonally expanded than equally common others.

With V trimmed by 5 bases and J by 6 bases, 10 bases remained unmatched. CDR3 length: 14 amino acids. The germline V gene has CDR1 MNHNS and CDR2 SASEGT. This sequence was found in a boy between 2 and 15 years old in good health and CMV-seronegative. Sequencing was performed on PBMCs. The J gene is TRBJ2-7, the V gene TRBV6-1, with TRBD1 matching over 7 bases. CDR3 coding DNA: TGTGCCAGCAGTCCAGACAGGGCCAGTGCCGAGCAGTACTTC. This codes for CASSPDRASAEQYF.